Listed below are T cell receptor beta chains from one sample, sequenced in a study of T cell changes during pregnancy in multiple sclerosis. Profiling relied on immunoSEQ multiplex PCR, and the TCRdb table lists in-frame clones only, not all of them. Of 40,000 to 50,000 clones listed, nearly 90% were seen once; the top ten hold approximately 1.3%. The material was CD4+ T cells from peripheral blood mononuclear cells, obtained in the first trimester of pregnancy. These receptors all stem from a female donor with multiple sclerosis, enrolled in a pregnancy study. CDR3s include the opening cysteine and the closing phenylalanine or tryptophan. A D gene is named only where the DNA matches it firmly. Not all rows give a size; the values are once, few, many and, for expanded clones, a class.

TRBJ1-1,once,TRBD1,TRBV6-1,TGTGCCAGCTGGGACAGGGGGAACACTGAAGCTTTCTTT,CASWDRGNTEAFF
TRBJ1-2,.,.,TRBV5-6,TGTGCCAGCAGCCCCCTCGGGGGATGGGAGTTCTATGGCTACACCTTC,CASSPLGGWEFYGYTF
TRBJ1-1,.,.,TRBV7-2,TGTGCCAGCAGCCCTAAAGTCGCTGAAGCTTTCTTT,CASSPKVAEAFF
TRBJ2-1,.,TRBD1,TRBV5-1,TGCGCCAGCAGCACTGGCAGCGGACAGGGGGCATACAATGAGCAGTTCTTC,CASSTGSGQGAYNEQFF
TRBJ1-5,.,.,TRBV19,TGTGCCAGTAGCCCCCCCCTCGGGGGACAGCCCCAGCATTTT,CASSPPLGGQPQHF
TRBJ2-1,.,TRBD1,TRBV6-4,TGTGCCAGCAGTGACCATTATGAGGGGACAGGGGGCAATGAGCAGTTCTTC,CASSDHYEGTGGNEQFF
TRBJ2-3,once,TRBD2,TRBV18,TGTGCCAGTTTTCGGTCGAGCGGGAGTGCCACAGATACGCAGTATTTT,CASFRSSGSATDTQYF
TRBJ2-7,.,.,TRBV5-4,TGTGCCAGCAGCTTGGTGAGCACCTACGAGCAGTACTTC,CASSLVSTYEQYF
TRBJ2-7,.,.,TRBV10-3,TGTGCCATCAGTGACTACGGACAGGGAGGGTACGAGCAGTACTTC,CAISDYGQGGYEQYF
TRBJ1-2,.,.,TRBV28,TGTGCCAGCCGCAGGGGAGGGAACTATGGCTACACCTTC,CASRRGGNYGYTF
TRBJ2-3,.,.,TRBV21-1,TGTGCAGAGGGGGAAGTGCTTATCAACACAGATACGCAGTATTTT,CAEGEVLINTDTQYF
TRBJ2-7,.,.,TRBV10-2,TGCGCCAGCAGTTATGATACCGCTCTCTCCTACGAGCAGTACTTC,CASSYDTALSYEQYF
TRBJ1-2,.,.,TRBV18,TGTGCCAGCTCACCACAGGGGGCTAACTATGGCTACACCTTC,CASSPQGANYGYTF
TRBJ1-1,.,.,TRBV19,TGTGCCAGCGCCCAGGGCAGGCACACTGAAGCTTTCTTT,CASAQGRHTEAFF
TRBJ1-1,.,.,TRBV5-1,TGCGCCAGCAGCTCGGCTCCACAGGGCTCCACTGAAGCTTTCTTT,CASSSAPQGSTEAFF
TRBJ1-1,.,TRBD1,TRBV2,TGTGCCAGCAGTGATAGGGGGCGAGCTTTCTTT,CASSDRGRAFF
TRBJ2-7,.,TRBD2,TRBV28,TGTGCCAGCAGTTCACTAGCGGGTCTCGCCTACGAGCAGTACTTC,CASSSLAGLAYEQYF
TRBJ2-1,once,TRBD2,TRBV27,TGTGCCAGCAGTCCCGCCTTAGCGGGAGGACCTTACAATGAGCAGTTCTTC,CASSPALAGGPYNEQFF
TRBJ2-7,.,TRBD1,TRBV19,TGTGCCAGTAGCCGTCCCGGGACAGGGCACGAGCAGTACTTC,CASSRPGTGHEQYF
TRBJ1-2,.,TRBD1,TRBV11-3,TGTGCCAGCACCCTCCCCCGGACAGGGGGCGTAGGTGGCTACACCTTC,CASTLPRTGGVGGYTF
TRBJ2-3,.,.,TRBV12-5,TGTGCTAGTGGACCTACTAGGGATACGCAGTATTTT,CASGPTRDTQYF
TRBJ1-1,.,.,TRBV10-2,TGCGCCAGCACCCATACTACCAGGGCTGAAGCTTTCTTT,CASTHTTRAEAFF
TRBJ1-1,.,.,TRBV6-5,TGTGCCAGCAGTTGGGAAGGGGGATTGAACACTGAAGCTTTCTTT,CASSWEGGLNTEAFF